This T cell receptor beta chain stems from a study of T cell changes during pregnancy in multiple sclerosis. CDR1 and CDR2 (germline): MNHEY, SVGAGI. Between the trimmed V and J ends, which lost 0 bases and 7 bases, there was a span of 10 bases. The CDR3 extends over 14 amino acids. Only in-frame clones appear in the TCRdb table, and some are missing; sequencing was by immunoSEQ multiplex PCR. The sample records about 40,000 clones, more than 85% being singletons. This TCR derives from a female donor with multiple sclerosis, enrolled in a pregnancy study. V usage is TRBV6-5 and J usage is TRBJ2-1; possibly TRBD1 for D (5 bases). Sequencing used CD8+ T cells from peripheral blood mononuclear cells, obtained in the first trimester of pregnancy. In nucleotides, the CDR3 is TGTGCCAGCAGTTACTCTAGGGGATGGAATGAGCAGTTCTTC. This encodes CASSYSRGWNEQFF.